The 12 T cell receptor beta chains given below trace back to one sample, sequenced in a study of siplizumab effects on memory and regulatory T cells. Sequenced by immunoSEQ multiplex PCR; TCRdb stores in-frame clones only, minus some. Here the sample spans 100,000 or so clones, about 90% being singletons. Sequencing was carried out using Tregs sorted from blood. Source of these receptors: a human donor in good health.

The chain recombines TRBV5-1 with TRBJ2-7, with TRBD2 matching 7 bases. Germline V gene lookup returns CDR1 SGHRS and CDR2 YFSETQ. The CDR3 loop spans 14 amino acids. The junction had 9 bases not matched to a gene; V was cut back by 8 bases and J by 1 base. As DNA, the CDR3 is TGCGCCAGTAAGCGGGACTGGGGGTCCTACGAGCAGTACTTC. It encodes CASKRDWGSYEQYF.

This clone was counted between two and nine times. The chain recombines TRBV18 with TRBJ2-5; 9 positions agree with TRBD1. Germline V gene sequence: CDR1 KGHSH, CDR2 LQKENI. V lost 2 bases to trimming and J lost 4 bases; unmatched junction nucleotides: 11. The CDR3 consists of 17 residues. The DNA for the CDR3 is TGTGCCAGCTCACCAAGGGGAACCGGGACAGGGAGAGAGACCCAGTACTTC. Protein product: CASSPRGTGTGRETQYF.

As to this clone: The same CDR3 arises from other DNA sequences in this sample as well. The rearrangement joins TRBV18 to TRBJ2-5; no clear D gene. Between the trimmed V and J ends, which lost 3 bases and 5 bases, there was a span of 4 bases. The CDR3 covers 11 residues. Germline assignment: CDR1 KGHSH and CDR2 LQKENI. DNA of the CDR3: TGTGCCAGCTCACCCGAGGAGACCCAGTACTTC. Residues: CASSPEETQYF.

The rearrangement links TRBV14 to TRBJ2-2, with TRBD2 identical over 7 bases. The germline V gene encodes CDR1 SGHDN and CDR2 FVKESK. The CDR3 is made up of 14 amino acids. V lost 1 base and J lost 6; bases outside the gene matches: 2. Here the CDR3 DNA reads TGTGCCAGCAGCCAAGTTCGGGGGGCCGGGGAGCTGTTTTTT. As protein: CASSQVRGAGELFF. The variable domain in full, with the rest retrieved from reference TRBV14 and TRBJ2-2, is EAGVTQFPSHSVIEKGQTVTLRCDPISGHDNLYWYRRVMGKEIKFLLHFVKESKQDESGMPNNRFLAERTGGTYSTLKVQPAELEDSGVYFCASSQVRGAGELFFGEGSRLTVL.

The gene calls are TRBV6-6 and TRBJ2-7; D possibly uses TRBD1 or TRBD2 (7 bases each). Trimming took off 6 bases at V and 4 bases at J, with 13 bases between the two ends. This CDR3 is built from 13 residues. The V gene's germline CDR1 is MNHNY and CDR2 SVGAGI (reference sequence). The CDR3 protein is CASRAGGDYEQYF. The DNA for the CDR3 is TGTGCCAGCAGGGCAGGGGGGGATTACGAGCAGTACTTC.

The CDR3 DNA sequence: TGCGCCAGCAGCATAGGCGGGGGGCGTAAGGAAGAGACCCAGTACTTC. It is translated as CASSIGGGRKEETQYF. The chain couples TRBV5-1 to TRBJ2-5, with 8 bases fitting TRBD2. The CDR3 contains 16 residues. Germline values: CDR1 SGHRS, CDR2 YFSETQ. With 4 bases clipped from V and 3 bases from J, the junction kept 11 bases outside the gene matches.

This chain connects TRBV28 to TRBJ1-1; D remains unclear. The CDR3 has 15 residues. The V end lost 8 bases, the J end lost 0 bases, and 16 bases lay between the germline ends. Germline CDR1 is MDHEN and CDR2 is SYDVKM. CDR3 sequence: CASGRVKVVNTEAFF. The CDR3 DNA sequence: TGTGCCAGCGGCCGTGTCAAGGTGGTGAACACTGAAGCTTTCTTT.

This sequence joins TRBV7-9 and TRBJ2-6; 9 bases fit TRBD1. The CDR3 consists of 17 residues. With V trimmed by 6 bases and J by 1 base, 7 bases remained unmatched. Looked up from germline, CDR1 is SEHNR and CDR2 is FQNEAQ (reference sequence). The chain's CDR3 is CASRIDRGISGANVLTF. The CDR3 nucleotides read TGTGCCAGCAGGATTGACAGGGGGATTTCTGGGGCCAACGTCCTGACTTTC.

The CDR3 bases are TGTGCCAGCAGCACCCAGGGGGGGAGTGGAGAAAAACTGTTTTTT. Translating it yields CASSTQGGSGEKLFF. V usage is TRBV7-2 and J usage is TRBJ1-4, with TRBD1 matching over 7 bases. The CDR3 sequence is 15 residues long. Germline V gives CDR1 SGHTA, CDR2 FQGNSA. V lost 5 bases and J lost 8; bases outside the gene matches: 11. The full variable domain, its missing parts supplied by reference TRBV7-2 and TRBJ1-4, is GAGVSQSPSNKVTEKGKDVELRCDPISGHTALYWYRQSLGQGLEFLIYFQGNSAPDKSGLPSDRFSAERTGGSVSTLTIQRTQQEDSAVYLCASSTQGGSGEKLFFGSGTQLSVL.

The chain links TRBV7-8 to TRBJ2-3; D uncertain. V was trimmed by 5 bases and J by 3 bases, leaving 3 bases between them. Germline assignment: CDR1 SGHVS and CDR2 FQNEAQ. CDR3 size: 11 residues. The chain's CDR3 is CASSRTDTQYF. In DNA, the CDR3 is TGTGCCAGCAGCCGGACAGATACGCAGTATTTT.

The chain recombines TRBV7-9 with TRBJ1-4; 7 nucleotides match TRBD1. J was trimmed by 6 bases and V by 2 bases; bases with no gene match: 6. Germline-derived CDR1 and CDR2 are SEHNR and FQNEAQ (reference sequence). The CDR3 is 15 residues long. CDR3 amino acids: CASSLTTGWDEKLFF. The CDR3 DNA is TGTGCCAGCAGCTTAACGACAGGGTGGGATGAAAAACTGTTTTTT.

This clone has a single count. The rearrangement uses TRBV28 and TRBJ2-7; 13 bases fit TRBD2. Trimming removed 3 bases from V and 4 bases from J; junction bases left unmatched: 0. Germline lookup yields CDR1 MDHEN and CDR2 SYDVKM. This CDR3 has 14 amino acids. The CDR3: CASSLTSGRYEQYF. For the CDR3, the DNA is TGTGCCAGCAGTTTGACTAGCGGGAGGTACGAGCAGTACTTC.